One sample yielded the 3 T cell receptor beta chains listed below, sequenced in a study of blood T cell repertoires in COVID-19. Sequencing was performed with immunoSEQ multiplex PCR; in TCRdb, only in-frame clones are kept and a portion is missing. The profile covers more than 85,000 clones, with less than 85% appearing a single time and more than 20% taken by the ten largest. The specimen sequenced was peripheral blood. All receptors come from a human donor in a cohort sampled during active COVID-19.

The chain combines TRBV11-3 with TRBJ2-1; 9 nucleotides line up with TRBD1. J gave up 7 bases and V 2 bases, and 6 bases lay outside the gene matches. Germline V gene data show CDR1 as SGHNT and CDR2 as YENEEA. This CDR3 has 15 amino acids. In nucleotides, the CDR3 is TGTGCCAGCAGCTTATCCGGGACAGGGTATAATGAGCAGTTCTTC. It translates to CASSLSGTGYNEQFF.

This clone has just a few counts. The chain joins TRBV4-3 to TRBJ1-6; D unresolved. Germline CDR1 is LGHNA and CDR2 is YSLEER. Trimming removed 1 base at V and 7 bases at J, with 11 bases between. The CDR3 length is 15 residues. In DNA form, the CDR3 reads TGCGCCAGCAGCCAAGGCCGGACGGGGAATTCACCCCTCCACTTT. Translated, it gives CASSQGRTGNSPLHF.

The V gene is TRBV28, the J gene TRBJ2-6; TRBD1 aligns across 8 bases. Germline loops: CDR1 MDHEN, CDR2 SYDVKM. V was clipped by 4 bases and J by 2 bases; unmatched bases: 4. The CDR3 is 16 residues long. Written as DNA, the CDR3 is TGTGCCAGCAGTTCTCAGGGGGCGACTGGGGCCAACGTCCTGACTTTC. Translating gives CASSSQGATGANVLTF.